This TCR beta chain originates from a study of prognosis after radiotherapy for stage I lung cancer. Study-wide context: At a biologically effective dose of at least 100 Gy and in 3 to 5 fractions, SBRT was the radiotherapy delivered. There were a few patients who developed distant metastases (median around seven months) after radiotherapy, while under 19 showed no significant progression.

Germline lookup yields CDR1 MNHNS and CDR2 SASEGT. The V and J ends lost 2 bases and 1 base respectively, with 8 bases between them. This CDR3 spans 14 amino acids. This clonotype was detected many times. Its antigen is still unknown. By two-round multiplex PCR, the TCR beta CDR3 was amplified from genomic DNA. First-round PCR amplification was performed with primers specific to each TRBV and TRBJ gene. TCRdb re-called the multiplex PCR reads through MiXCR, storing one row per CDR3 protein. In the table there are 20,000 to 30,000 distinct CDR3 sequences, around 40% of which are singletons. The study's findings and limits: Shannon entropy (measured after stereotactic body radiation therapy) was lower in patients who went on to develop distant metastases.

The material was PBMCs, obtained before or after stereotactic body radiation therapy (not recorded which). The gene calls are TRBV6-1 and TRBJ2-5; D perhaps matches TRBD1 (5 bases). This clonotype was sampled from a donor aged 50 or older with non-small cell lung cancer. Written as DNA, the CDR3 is TGTGCCAGCAGTGAACAGGGATTCCAAGAGACCCAGTACTTC. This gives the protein CASSEQGFQETQYF.